This T cell receptor (beta chain) was observed in a study of T-cell reconstitution after alpha-beta-depleted transplantation in children. Unique molecular identifiers were used in preparing the TCRbeta library. TCRdb re-derived calls from the PCR reads in MiXCR, one entry per CDR3 protein. This sample has about 420,000 distinct CDR3 sequences, with roughly 16% found just once. Remarks on this clonotype: Its antigen is unidentified.

Findings and caveats of the study: At the one-year point after transplant, T-cell counts and TCRbeta diversity were found to come mostly from T cells that had been newly produced.

Germline V lookup: CDR1 SGHRS, CDR2 YFSETQ. The V end lost 0 bases, the J end lost 4 bases, and 13 bases lay between the germline ends. This CDR3 comprises 16 residues. Material: PBMCs, mostly from graft donor cells, obtained 360 days after TCRalphabeta/CD19-depleted stem cell transplant. The clonotype comes from a boy in the first two years of life who had a stem cell transplant for Wiskott-Aldrich syndrome, so the T cells may come from the graft donor. The chain employs TRBV5-1 and TRBJ2-2; D perhaps matches TRBD2 (7 bases). The CDR3 sequence: CASSLVGGRGTGELFF. The CDR3, as DNA: TGCGCCAGCAGCTTGGTCGGGGGGCGAGGCACCGGGGAGCTGTTTTTT.